This T cell receptor beta chain was recovered during a study of blood T cell repertoires in COVID-19. Across the whole study: Samples of COVID-19 (acute and convalescent) were obtained from the United States, Italy and Spain. Sources were T cells, B-cell-depleted T cells, or PBMCs; the material itself was cDNA or gDNA.

As handled by the study authors: Reference gene primer amplification in the assay estimated nucleated cell counts. TCRdb's table, derived via immunoSEQ multiplex PCR, lists solely in-frame clones and lacks some. The V and J calls and clone size come from that table; D and trimming were worked out from the DNA. The repertoire holds over 95,000 clones, with approximately 88% as singletons. Germline V gene lookup returns CDR1 LNHDA and CDR2 SQIVND (reference sequence). CDR3 size: 13 residues. V was pared by 4 bases and J by 5 bases, with 9 bases between. The chain has TRBV19 and TRBJ1-5; a possible D gene is TRBD1 (5 bases). The specimen sequenced was peripheral blood. This TCR came from a woman in her thirties or forties with acute or convalescent COVID-19. The CDR3: CASSTGPYQPQHF. Here the CDR3 DNA reads TGTGCCAGTAGTACAGGGCCGTATCAGCCCCAGCATTTT.